The clone carrying this TCR beta chain was seen many times. Its antigen is unidentified. Unique molecular identifiers were used in preparing the TCRbeta library. One entry per CDR3 protein, called by TCRdb with MiXCR from the PCR reads. This sample yields around 700,000 distinct CDR3 sequences, of which around 13% are seen a single time; 0.75% to 0.85% belongs to the top ten. These data belong to a study of T-cell reconstitution after alpha-beta-depleted transplantation in children. Points from the study as a whole: Approximately two months post-transplant, alpha-beta T cells reportedly originated from several hundred expanded graft clones. T-cell counts and diversity were attributed mostly to newly produced T cells one year after transplant.

This sample comprised PBMCs, obtained before TCRalphabeta/CD19-depleted stem cell transplant. The sequence came from a girl between 2 and 10 years old with congenital amegakaryocytic thrombocytopenia, due to receive a stem cell transplant.

The DNA of the CDR3 is TGCAGTGCTAGGAGACCAGGACTAGCGGGTGGCGGGGAGCTGTTTTTT. Translated, it gives CSARRPGLAGGGELFF. V and J are TRBV20-1 and TRBJ2-2; TRBD2 matches 11 bases. V trimming: 3 bases; J trimming: 7 bases; junction bases outside the gene matches: 10. The CDR3 length is 16 residues. Germline CDR1 is DFQATT and CDR2 is SNEGSKA (reference sequence).